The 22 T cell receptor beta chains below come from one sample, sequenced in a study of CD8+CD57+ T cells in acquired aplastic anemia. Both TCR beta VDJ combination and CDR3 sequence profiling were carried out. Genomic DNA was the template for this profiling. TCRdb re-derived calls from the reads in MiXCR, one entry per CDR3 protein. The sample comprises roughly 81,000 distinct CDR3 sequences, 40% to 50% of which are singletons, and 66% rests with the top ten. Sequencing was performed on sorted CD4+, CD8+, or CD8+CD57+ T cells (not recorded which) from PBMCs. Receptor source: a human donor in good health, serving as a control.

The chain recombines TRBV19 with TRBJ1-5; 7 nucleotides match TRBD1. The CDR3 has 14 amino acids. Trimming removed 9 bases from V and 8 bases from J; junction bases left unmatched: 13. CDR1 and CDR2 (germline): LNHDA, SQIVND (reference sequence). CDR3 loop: CASNSGTVMEPQHF. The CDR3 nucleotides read TGTGCCAGCAACTCCGGGACAGTAATGGAGCCCCAGCATTTT.

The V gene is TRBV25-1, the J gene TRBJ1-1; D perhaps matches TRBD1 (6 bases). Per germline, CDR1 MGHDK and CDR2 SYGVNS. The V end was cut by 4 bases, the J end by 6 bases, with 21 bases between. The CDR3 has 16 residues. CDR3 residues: CASSALAVGAPAEAFF. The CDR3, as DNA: TGTGCCAGCAGTGCCCTAGCGGTGGGGGCCCCCGCTGAAGCTTTCTTT. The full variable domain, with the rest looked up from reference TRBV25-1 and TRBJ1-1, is EADIYQTPRYLVIGTGKKITLECSQTMGHDKMYWYQQDPGMELHLIHYSYGVNSTEKGDLSSESTVSRIRTEHFPLTLESARPSHTSQYLCASSALAVGAPAEAFFGQGTRLTVV.

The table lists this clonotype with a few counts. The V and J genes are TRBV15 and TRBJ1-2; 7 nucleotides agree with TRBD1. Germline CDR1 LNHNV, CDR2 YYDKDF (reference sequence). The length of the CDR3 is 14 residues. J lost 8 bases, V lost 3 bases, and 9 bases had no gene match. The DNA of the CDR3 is TGTGCCACCAGCAGGGGCAACAGGGGTGGGGGCTACACCTTC. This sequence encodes CATSRGNRGGGYTF.

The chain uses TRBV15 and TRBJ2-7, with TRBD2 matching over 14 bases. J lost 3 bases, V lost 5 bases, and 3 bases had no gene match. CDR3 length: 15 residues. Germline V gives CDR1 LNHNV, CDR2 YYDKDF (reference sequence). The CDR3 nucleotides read TGTGCCACCAGCGGCGGACTAGCGGGAGGCTACGAGCAGTACGTC. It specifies CATSGGLAGGYEQYV.

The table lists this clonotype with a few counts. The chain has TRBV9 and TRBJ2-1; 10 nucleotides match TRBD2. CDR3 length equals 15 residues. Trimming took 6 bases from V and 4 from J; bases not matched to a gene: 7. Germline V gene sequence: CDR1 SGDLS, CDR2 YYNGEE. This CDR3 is CASTAGTSEYNEQFF. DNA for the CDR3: TGTGCCAGCACCGCCGGGACTAGCGAATACAATGAGCAGTTCTTC.

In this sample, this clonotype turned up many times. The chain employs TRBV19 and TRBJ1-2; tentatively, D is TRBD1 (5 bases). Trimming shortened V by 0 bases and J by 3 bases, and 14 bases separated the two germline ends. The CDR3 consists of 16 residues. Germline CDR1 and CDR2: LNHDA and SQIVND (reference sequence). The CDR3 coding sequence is TGTGCCAGTAGTATAGACTTCGGGACCGGATACTATGGCTACACCTTC. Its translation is CASSIDFGTGYYGYTF.

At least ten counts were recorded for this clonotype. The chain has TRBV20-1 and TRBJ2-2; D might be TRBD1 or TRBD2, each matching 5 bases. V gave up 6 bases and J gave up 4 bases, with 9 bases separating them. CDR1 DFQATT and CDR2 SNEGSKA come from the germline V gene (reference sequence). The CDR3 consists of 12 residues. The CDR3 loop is CSAPGATGELFF. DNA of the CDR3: TGCAGTGCGCCCGGGGCCACCGGGGAGCTGTTTTTT.

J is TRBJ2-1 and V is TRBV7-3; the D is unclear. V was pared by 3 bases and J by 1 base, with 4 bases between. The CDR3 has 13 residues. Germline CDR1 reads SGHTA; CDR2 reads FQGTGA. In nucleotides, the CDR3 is TGTGCCAGCAGCTTTAGTTCCTACAATGAGCAGTTCTTC. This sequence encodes CASSFSSYNEQFF.

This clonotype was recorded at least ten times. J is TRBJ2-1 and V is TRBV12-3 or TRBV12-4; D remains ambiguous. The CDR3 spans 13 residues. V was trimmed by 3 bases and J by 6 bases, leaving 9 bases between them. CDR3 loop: CASSFSAANEQFF. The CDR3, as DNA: TGTGCCAGCAGTTTTTCCGCCGCCAATGAGCAGTTCTTC.

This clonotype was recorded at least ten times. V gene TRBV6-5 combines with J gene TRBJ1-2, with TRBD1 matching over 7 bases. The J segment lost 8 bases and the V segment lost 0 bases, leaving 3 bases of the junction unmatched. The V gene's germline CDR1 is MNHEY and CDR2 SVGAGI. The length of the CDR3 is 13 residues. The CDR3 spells CASSYSTGDGYTF. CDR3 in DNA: TGTGCCAGCAGTTACTCTACAGGGGACGGCTACACCTTC.

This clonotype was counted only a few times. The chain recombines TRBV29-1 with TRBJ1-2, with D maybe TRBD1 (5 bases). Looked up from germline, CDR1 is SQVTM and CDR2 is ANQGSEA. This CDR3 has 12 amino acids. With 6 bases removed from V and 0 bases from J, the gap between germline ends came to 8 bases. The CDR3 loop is CSVGGANYGYTF. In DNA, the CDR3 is TGCAGCGTCGGGGGGGCTAACTATGGCTACACCTTC.

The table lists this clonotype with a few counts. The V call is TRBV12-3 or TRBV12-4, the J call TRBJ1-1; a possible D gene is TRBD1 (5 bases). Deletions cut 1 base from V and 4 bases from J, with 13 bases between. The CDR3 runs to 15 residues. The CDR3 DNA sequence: TGTGCCAGCAGTTTAGTTGCGGGACCTGGCACTGAAGCTTTCTTT. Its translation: CASSLVAGPGTEAFF.

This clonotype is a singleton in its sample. For the CDR3, the DNA is TGTGCCAGTAGTATGATAGGTTTGCGCCAAGAGACCCAGTACTTC. Residues: CASSMIGLRQETQYF. The chain recombines TRBV19 with TRBJ2-5; D remains unclear. The V gene's germline CDR1 is LNHDA and CDR2 SQIVND (reference sequence). This CDR3 contains 15 residues. The V and J ends lost 3 bases and 1 base respectively, with 12 bases between them.

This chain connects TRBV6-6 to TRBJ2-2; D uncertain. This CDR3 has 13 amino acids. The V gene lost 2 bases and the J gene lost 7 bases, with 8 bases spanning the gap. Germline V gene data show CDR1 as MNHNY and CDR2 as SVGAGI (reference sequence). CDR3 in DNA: TGTGCCAGCAGTTACACAGTGGGCGGGGAGCTGTTTTTT. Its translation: CASSYTVGGELFF.

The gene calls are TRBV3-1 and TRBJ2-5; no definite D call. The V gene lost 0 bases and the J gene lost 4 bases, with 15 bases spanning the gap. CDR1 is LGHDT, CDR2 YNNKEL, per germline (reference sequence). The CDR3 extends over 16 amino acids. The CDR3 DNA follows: TGTGCCAGCAGCCAAGAGGGCATAAGGGTCCTAGAGACCCAGTACTTC. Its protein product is CASSQEGIRVLETQYF.

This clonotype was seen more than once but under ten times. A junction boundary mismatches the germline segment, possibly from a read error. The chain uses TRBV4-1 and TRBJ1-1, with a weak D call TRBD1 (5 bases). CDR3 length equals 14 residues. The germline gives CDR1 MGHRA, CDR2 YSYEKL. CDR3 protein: CASSQTSAGTPASW. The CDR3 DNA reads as TGCGCCAGCAGCCAAACATCGGCCGGGACCCCTGCCTCTTGG.

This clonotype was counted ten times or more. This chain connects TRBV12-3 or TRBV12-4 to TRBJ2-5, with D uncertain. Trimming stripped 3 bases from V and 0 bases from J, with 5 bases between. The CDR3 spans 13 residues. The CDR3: CASSFGYQETQYF. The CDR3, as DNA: TGTGCCAGCAGTTTTGGGTACCAAGAGACCCAGTACTTC.

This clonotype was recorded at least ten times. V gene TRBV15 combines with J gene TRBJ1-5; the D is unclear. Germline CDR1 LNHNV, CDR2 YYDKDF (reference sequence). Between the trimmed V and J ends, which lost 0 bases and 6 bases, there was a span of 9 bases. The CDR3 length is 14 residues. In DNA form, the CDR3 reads TGTGCCACCAGCAGAGATAAGGCATCTCAGCCCCAGCATTTT. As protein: CATSRDKASQPQHF.

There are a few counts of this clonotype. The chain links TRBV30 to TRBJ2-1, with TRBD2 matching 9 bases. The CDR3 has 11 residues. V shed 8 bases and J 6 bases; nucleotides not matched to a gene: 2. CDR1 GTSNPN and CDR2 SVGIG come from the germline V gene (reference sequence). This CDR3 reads CAAGGGNEQFF. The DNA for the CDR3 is TGTGCCGCGGGAGGGGGCAATGAGCAGTTCTTC. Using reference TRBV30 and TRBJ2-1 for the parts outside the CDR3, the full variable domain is SQTIHQWPATLVQPVGSPLSLECTVEGTSNPNLYWYRQAAGRGLQLLFYSVGIGQISSEVPQNLSASRPQDRQFILSSKKLLLSDSGFYLCAAGGGNEQFFGPGTRLTVL.

In DNA, the CDR3 is TGCAGCGTAGGGCCCACGGGGGGCGGGGAGACCCAGTACTTC. The encoded protein is CSVGPTGGGETQYF. This rearrangement joins TRBV29-1 to TRBJ2-5; D is possibly TRBD2 (7 bases). V lost 6 bases to trimming and J lost 5 bases, with 19 bases between them. This CDR3 is built from 14 residues. The germline gives CDR1 SQVTM, CDR2 ANQGSEA.

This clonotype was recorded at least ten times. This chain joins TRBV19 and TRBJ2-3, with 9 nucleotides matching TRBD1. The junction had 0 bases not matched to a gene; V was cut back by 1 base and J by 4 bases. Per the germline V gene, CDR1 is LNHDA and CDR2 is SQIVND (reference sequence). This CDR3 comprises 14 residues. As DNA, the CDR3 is TGTGCCAGTAGTATAGGACAGGGGGCAGATACGCAGTATTTT. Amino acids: CASSIGQGADTQYF.

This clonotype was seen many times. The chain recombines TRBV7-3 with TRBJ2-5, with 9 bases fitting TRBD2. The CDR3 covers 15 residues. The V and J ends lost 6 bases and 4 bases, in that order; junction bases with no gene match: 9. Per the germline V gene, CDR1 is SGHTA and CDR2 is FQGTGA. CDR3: CASSSSGTWGETQYF. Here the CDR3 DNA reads TGTGCCAGCAGTTCTAGCGGGACTTGGGGAGAGACCCAGTACTTC.